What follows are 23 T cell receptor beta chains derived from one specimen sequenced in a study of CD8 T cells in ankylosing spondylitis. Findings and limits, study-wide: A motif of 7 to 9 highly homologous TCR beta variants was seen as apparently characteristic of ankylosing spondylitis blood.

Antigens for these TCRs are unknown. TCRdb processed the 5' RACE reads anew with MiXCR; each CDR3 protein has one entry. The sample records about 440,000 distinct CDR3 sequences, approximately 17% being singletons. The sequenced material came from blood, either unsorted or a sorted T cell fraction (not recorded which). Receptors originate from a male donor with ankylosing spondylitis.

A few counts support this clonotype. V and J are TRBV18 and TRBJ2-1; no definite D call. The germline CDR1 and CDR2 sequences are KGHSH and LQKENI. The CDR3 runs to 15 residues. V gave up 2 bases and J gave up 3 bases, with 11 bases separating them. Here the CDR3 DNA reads TGTGCCAGCTCACCAAGCCCCACCTACTACAATGAGCAGTTCTTC. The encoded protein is CASSPSPTYYNEQFF.

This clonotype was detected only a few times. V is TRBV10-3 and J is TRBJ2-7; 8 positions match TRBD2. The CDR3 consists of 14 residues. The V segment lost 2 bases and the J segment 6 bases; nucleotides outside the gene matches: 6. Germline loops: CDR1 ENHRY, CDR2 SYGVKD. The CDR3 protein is CAISEQAGVGEQYF. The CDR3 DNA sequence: TGTGCCATCAGTGAGCAAGCGGGAGTGGGCGAGCAGTACTTC.

CDR3 loop: CASSGNSQTNTIYF. The CDR3 nucleotides are TGTGCCAGCTCAGGGAACAGCCAGACAAACACCATATATTTT. The chain combines TRBV18 with TRBJ1-3; D ambiguous. Between the trimmed V and J ends, which lost 5 bases and 6 bases, there was a span of 14 bases. The CDR3 spans 14 residues. CDR1 is KGHSH, CDR2 LQKENI, per germline.

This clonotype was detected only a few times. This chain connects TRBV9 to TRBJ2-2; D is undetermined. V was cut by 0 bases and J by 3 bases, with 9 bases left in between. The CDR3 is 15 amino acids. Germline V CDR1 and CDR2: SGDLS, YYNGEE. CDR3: CASSVAQRDTGELFF. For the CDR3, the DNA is TGTGCCAGCAGCGTAGCTCAGAGAGACACCGGGGAGCTGTTTTTT.

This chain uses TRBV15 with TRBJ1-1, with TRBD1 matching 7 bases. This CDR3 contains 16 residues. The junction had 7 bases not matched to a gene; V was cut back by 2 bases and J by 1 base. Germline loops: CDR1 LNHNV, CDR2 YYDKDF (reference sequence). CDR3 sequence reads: CATSRPGQARNTEAFF. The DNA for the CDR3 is TGTGCCACCAGCAGACCCGGACAGGCTCGGAACACTGAAGCTTTCTTT.

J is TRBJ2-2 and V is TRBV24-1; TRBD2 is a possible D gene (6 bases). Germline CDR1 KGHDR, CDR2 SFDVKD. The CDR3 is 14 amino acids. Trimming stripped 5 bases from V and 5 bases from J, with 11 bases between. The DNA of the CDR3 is TGTGCCACCAGTGTCGGGGCGGGAACCGGGGAGCTGTTTTTT. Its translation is CATSVGAGTGELFF.

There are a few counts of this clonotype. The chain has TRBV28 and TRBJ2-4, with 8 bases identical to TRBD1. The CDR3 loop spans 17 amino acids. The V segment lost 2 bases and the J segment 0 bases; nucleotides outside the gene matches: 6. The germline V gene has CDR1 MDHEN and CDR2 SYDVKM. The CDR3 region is CASSLGTGEIAKNIQYF. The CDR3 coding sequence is TGTGCCAGCAGTTTAGGGACAGGAGAAATAGCCAAAAACATTCAGTACTTC.

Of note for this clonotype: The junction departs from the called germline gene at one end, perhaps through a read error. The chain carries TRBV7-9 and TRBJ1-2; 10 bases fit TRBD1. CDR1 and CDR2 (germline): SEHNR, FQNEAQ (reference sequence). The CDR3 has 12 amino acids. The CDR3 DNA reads TGTGCCAGCAGCCAGGGACAGGGGCGACCTTCCTTC. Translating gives CASSQGQGRPSF.

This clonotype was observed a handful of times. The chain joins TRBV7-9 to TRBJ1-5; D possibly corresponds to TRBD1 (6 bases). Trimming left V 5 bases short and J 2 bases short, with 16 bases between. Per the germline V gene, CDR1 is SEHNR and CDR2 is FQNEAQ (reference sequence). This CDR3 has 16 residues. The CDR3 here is CASSRSGRGGNQPQHF. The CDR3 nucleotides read TGTGCCAGCAGCCGAAGTGGAAGGGGGGGCAATCAGCCCCAGCATTTT.

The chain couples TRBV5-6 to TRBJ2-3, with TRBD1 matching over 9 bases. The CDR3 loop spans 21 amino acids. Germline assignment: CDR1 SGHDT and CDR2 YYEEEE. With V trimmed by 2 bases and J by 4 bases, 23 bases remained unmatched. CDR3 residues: CASSFFTAGDFRTGGADTQYF. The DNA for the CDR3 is TGTGCCAGCAGCTTTTTTACCGCGGGGGACTTCCGAACAGGGGGCGCAGATACGCAGTATTTT.

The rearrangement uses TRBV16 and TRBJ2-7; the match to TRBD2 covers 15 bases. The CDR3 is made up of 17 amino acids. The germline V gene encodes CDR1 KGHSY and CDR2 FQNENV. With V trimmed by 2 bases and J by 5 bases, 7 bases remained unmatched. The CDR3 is CASSQGTSGRKGNEQYF. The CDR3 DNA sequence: TGTGCCAGCAGCCAAGGGACTAGCGGGAGGAAGGGCAACGAGCAGTACTTC. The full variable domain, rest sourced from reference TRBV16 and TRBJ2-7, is GEEVAQTPKHLVRGEGQKAKLYCAPIKGHSYVFWYQQVLKNEFKFLISFQNENVFDETGMPKERFSAKCLPNSPCSLEIQATKLEDSAVYFCASSQGTSGRKGNEQYFGPGTRLTVT.

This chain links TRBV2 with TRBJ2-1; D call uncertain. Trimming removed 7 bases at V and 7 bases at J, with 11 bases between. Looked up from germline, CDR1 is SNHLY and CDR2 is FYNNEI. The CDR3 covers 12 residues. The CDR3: CASKAFWNEQFF. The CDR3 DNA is TGTGCCAGCAAGGCATTTTGGAATGAGCAGTTCTTC.

The chain's CDR3 is CASSPTTGTNTGELFF. The DNA for the CDR3 is TGCGCCAGCAGCCCTACGACAGGGACGAACACCGGGGAGCTGTTTTTT. The genes are TRBV5-1 and TRBJ2-2; 7 bases fit TRBD1. The J segment lost 0 bases and the V segment lost 4 bases, leaving 6 bases of the junction unmatched. The length of the CDR3 is 16 residues. In germline, CDR1 is SGHRS, CDR2 YFSETQ.

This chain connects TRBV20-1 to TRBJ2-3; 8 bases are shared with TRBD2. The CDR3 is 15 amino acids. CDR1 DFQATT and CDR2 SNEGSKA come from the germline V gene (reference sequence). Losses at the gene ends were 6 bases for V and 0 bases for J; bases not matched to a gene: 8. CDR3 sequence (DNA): TGCAGTGCCGTCCGGGGGGGCCTAAGCACAGATACGCAGTATTTT. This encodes CSAVRGGLSTDTQYF.

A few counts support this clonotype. CDR3 DNA sequence: TGTGCCTGGATCCGAGGGGGGAGCTCCTACGAGCAGTACTTC. Protein sequence: CAWIRGGSSYEQYF. This rearrangement joins TRBV30 to TRBJ2-7; TRBD1 or TRBD2 may be the D gene (6 bases each). Germline V gene lookup returns CDR1 GTSNPN and CDR2 SVGIG (reference sequence). The V end was cut by 4 bases, the J end by 0 bases, with 13 bases between. The CDR3 is 14 amino acids.

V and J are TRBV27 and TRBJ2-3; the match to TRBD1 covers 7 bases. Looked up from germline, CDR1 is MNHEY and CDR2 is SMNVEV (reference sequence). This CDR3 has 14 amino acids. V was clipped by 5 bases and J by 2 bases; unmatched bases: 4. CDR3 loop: CASSMDRITDTQYF. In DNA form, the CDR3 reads TGTGCCAGCAGTATGGACAGGATCACAGATACGCAGTATTTT.

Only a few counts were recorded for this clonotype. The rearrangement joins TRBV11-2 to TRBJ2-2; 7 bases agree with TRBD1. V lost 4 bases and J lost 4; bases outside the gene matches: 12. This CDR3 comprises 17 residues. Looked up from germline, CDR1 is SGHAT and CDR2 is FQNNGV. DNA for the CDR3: TGTGCCAGCAGCTCCAATCCCAGGACAGGAGCCACCGGGGAGCTGTTTTTT. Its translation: CASSSNPRTGATGELFF.

The CDR3 DNA is TGTGCCTGGAGTCGCCAGATAGACTATGGCTACACCTTC. Protein product: CAWSRQIDYGYTF. The V call is TRBV30, the J call TRBJ1-2; unclear D gene. The CDR3 runs 13 residues. Germline-derived CDR1 and CDR2 are GTSNPN and SVGIG (reference sequence). Trimming took 2 bases from V and 3 from J, leaving 10 bases between them. Drawing the rest from reference TRBV30 and TRBJ1-2, the complete variable domain is SQTIHQWPATLVQPVGSPLSLECTVEGTSNPNLYWYRQAAGRGLQLLFYSVGIGQISSEVPQNLSASRPQDRQFILSSKKLLLSDSGFYLCAWSRQIDYGYTFGSGTRLTVV.

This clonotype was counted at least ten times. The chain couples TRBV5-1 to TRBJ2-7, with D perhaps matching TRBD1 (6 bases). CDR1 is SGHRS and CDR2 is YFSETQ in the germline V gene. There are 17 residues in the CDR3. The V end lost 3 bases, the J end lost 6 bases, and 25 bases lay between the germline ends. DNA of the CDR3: TGCGCCAGCAGCTCAAATGAACAGACAGGCAGAGTTTCCGAGCAGTACTTC. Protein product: CASSSNEQTGRVSEQYF.

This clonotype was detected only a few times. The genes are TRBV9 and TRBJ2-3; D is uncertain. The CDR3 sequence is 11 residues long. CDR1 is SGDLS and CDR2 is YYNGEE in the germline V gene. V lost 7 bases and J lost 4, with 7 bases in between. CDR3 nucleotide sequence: TGTGCCAGCGGCGAGGCAGATACGCAGTATTTT. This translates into CASGEADTQYF.

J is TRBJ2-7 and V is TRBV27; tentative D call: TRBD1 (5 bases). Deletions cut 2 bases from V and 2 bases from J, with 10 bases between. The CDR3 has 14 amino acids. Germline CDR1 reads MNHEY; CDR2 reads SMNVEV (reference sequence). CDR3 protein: CASSLQGIPYEQYF. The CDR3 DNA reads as TGTGCCAGCAGTTTACAGGGTATACCCTACGAGCAGTACTTC.

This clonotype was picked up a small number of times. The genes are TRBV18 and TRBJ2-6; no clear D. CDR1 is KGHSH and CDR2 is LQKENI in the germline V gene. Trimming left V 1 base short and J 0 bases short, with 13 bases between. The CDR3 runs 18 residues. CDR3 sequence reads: CASSPQRVSHSGANVLTF. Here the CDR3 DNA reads TGTGCCAGCTCACCACAGAGAGTTTCCCACTCTGGGGCCAACGTCCTGACTTTC.

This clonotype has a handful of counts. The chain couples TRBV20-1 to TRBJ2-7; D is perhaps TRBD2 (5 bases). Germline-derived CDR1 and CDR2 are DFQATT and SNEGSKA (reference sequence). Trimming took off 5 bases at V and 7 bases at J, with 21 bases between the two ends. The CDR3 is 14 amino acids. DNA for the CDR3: TGCAGTGCTTTCCGGGGTAGGGCGACGGGTGAGCAGTACTTC. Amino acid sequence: CSAFRGRATGEQYF.